The 10 T cell receptor beta chains listed next were all sequenced from one sample in a study of Ad26.COV2.S vaccination and SARS-CoV-2 variants (dated by TCRdb to the early 2020s). Per the publication, the treatment or condition label means: some 20 received Ad26.COV2.S at low or high dose, single or two shots; several received placebo; per-sample allocation not given. For vaccine and placebo recipients, the sequenced repertoires came from samples collected on day 63 after the first injection. The method was the immunoSEQ multiplex PCR assay. TCRdb re-hosts the immuneACCESS table, in-frame sequences only. Its copies lack some clones; in the studies checked, an unresolved V gene accounts for under half of them, and the cause for the rest is not known. Counted in this sample were more than 300,000 clones; roughly 84% of them appeared once. In total, the top ten clones hold approximately 2% of the sample.

The material sequenced was peripheral blood, taken in a trial of Ad26.COV2.S vaccine versus placebo. These receptors all come from a person aged 18-65 years who received the Ad26.COV2.S COVID-19 vaccine or a placebo.

J is TRBJ2-1 and V is TRBV5-1; unclear D gene. V lost 6 bases and J lost 0, with 13 bases in between. Germline CDR1 and CDR2: SGHRS and YFSETQ. The CDR3 is 15 amino acids. Here the CDR3 reads CASTEESSSYNEQFF. The CDR3 DNA follows: TGCGCCAGCACGGAAGAGTCGAGCTCCTACAATGAGCAGTTCTTC.

This clone was picked up one time. V gene TRBV25-1 combines with J gene TRBJ2-7; a weak D match, TRBD2 (6 bases). The germline CDR1 and CDR2 sequences are MGHDK and SYGVNS. CDR3 size: 13 residues. The V gene lost 6 bases and the J gene lost 6 bases, with 15 bases spanning the gap. CDR3 sequence: CASREGLGGEQYF. The CDR3 DNA sequence: TGTGCCAGCAGGGAGGGACTCGGGGGCGAGCAGTACTTC.

The chain couples TRBV7-8 to TRBJ2-3; D remains unclear. The CDR3 sequence is 11 residues long. Germline CDR1 SGHVS, CDR2 FQNEAQ. The V and J ends lost 4 bases and 5 bases respectively, with 4 bases between them. CDR3 sequence (DNA): TGTGCCAGCAGCTCCGTAGATACGCAGTATTTT. This codes for CASSSVDTQYF.

The chain recombines TRBV10-3 with TRBJ2-1; no clear D gene. CDR3 length: 12 amino acids. CDR1 is ENHRY and CDR2 is SYGVKD in the germline V gene. Trimming pared 3 bases from V and 10 bases from J, leaving 10 bases between. This chain's CDR3 is CAISDGLREQFF. CDR3 in DNA: TGTGCCATCAGTGACGGCTTACGGGAGCAGTTCTTC.

This chain's CDR3 is CASSGQNTEAFF. Here the CDR3 DNA reads TGTGCCAGCAGCGGACAGAACACTGAAGCTTTCTTT. The genes are TRBV7-2 and TRBJ1-1; D is perhaps TRBD1 (5 bases). Germline CDR1 is SGHTA and CDR2 is FQGNSA. V gave up 5 bases and J gave up 1 base, with 5 bases separating them. The CDR3 is made up of 12 amino acids.

The CDR3 sequence: CASSPGLQGQEAFF. DNA of the CDR3: TGTGCCAGCTCACCAGGTTTACAAGGACAGGAAGCTTTCTTT. This chain uses TRBV18 with TRBJ1-1; D might be TRBD1 (6 bases). V lost 2 bases, J lost 8 bases, and 15 bases lay in between. Germline values: CDR1 KGHSH, CDR2 LQKENI. The CDR3 loop spans 14 amino acids.

The chain joins TRBV6-1 to TRBJ2-5, with 8 nucleotides matching TRBD2. Germline assignment: CDR1 MNHNS and CDR2 SASEGT. CDR3 length equals 17 residues. V shed 2 bases, J shed 5 bases, and the junction held 13 bases outside the gene matches. In DNA, the CDR3 is TGTGCCAGCAGTGAATCTACTAAAGCGGGGGTGAGGGAGACCCAGTACTTC. Encoded protein: CASSESTKAGVRETQYF.

The chain is built from TRBV19 and TRBJ1-2; 11 positions match TRBD1. Germline values: CDR1 LNHDA, CDR2 SQIVND (reference sequence). The CDR3 loop spans 14 amino acids. The V gene end was trimmed by 6 bases and the J gene end by 3 bases; junction bases not matched to a gene: 3. CDR3 DNA: TGTGCCAGTAGGCCGGGACAGGGGGACTATGGCTACACCTTC. Residues: CASRPGQGDYGYTF.

The rearrangement joins TRBV5-4 to TRBJ1-1; TRBD1 matches 7 bases. Per germline, CDR1 SGHNT and CDR2 YYREEE (reference sequence). The V segment lost 1 base and the J segment 11 bases; nucleotides outside the gene matches: 8. The length of the CDR3 is 13 residues. CDR3 loop: CASSLTEGARAFF. Here the CDR3 DNA reads TGTGCCAGCAGCTTGACAGAGGGGGCTCGGGCTTTCTTT.

The chain carries TRBV27 and TRBJ1-5; D may be TRBD1 (6 bases). V was clipped by 6 bases and J by 3 bases, with 12 bases between them. The CDR3 is 14 amino acids. Germline V lookup: CDR1 MNHEY, CDR2 SMNVEV (reference sequence). In nucleotides, the CDR3 is TGTGCCAGCAGACCCCAGGGGATCAATCAGCCCCAGCATTTT. The encoded protein is CASRPQGINQPQHF.